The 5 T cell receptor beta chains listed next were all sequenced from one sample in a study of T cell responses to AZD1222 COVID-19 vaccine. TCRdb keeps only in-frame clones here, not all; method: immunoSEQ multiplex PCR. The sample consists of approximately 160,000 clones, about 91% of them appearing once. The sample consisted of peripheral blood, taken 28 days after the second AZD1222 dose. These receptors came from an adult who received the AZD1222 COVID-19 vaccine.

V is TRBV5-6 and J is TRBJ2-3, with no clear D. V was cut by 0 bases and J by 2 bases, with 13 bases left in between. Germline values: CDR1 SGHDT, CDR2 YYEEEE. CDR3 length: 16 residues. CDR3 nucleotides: TGTGCCAGCAGCTTGGGTACTCCAGCACTCACAGATACGCAGTATTTT. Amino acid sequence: CASSLGTPALTDTQYF.

The CDR3 coding sequence is TGTGCCAGTAGTATTCAGGGAGTGAACACTGAAGCTTTCTTT. Its translation is CASSIQGVNTEAFF. This rearrangement joins TRBV19 to TRBJ1-1; TRBD1 is a possible D gene (5 bases). Trimming removed 3 bases from V and 0 bases from J, with 8 bases in between. The CDR3 is made up of 14 amino acids. Germline-derived CDR1 and CDR2 are LNHDA and SQIVND (reference sequence).

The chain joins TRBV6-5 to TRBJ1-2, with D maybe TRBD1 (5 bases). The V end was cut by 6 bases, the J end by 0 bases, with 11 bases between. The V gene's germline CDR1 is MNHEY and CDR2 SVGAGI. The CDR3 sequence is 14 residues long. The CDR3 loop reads CASRTGRTNYGYTF. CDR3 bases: TGTGCCAGCAGAACAGGCCGAACTAACTATGGCTACACCTTC.

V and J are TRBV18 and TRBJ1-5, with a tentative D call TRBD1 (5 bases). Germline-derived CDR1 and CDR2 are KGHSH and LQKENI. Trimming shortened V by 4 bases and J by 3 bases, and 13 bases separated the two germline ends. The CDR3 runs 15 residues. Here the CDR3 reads CASSRGVATNQPQHF. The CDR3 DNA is TGTGCCAGCTCACGGGGGGTGGCCACCAATCAGCCCCAGCATTTT.

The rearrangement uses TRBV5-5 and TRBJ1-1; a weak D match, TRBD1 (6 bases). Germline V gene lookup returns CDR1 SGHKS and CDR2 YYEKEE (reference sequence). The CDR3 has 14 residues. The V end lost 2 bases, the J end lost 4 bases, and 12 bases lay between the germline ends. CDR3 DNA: TGTGCCAGCAGCTTAACGGGACATTTCACTGAAGCTTTCTTT. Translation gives CASSLTGHFTEAFF.